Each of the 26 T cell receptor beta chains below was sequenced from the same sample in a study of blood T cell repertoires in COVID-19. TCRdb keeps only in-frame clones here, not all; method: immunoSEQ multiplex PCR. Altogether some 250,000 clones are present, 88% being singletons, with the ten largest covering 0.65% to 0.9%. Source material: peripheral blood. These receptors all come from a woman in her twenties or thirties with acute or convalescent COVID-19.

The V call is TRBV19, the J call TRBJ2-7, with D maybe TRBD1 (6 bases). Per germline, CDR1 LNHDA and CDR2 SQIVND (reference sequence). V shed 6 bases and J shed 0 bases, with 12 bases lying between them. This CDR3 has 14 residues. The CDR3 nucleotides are TGTGCCAGTAGCCCACAGGGTAGCTCCTACGAGCAGTACTTC. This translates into CASSPQGSSYEQYF.

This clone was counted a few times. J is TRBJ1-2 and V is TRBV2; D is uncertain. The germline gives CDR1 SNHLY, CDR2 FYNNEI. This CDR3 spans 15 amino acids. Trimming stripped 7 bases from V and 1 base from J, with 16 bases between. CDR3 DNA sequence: TGTGCCAGCATCAAAAGTACAGCTGTTAACTATGGCTACACCTTC. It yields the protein CASIKSTAVNYGYTF.

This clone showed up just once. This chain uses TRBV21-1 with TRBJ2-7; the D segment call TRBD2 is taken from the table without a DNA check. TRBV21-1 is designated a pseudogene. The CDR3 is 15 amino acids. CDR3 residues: CATRRGSSGIYEQYF. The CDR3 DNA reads TGTGCCACTAGACGTGGTTCTAGCGGGATCTACGAGCAGTACTTC.

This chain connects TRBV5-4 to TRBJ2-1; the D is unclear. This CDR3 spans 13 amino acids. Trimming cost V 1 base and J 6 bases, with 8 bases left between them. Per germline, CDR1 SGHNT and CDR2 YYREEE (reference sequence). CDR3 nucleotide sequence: TGTGCCAGCAGCTTGCCCAAGCTCAATGAGCAGTTCTTC. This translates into CASSLPKLNEQFF.

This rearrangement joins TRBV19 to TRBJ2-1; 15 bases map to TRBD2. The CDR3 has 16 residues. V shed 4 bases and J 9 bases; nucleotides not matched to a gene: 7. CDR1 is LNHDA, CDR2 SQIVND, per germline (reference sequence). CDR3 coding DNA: TGTGCCAGTAGTACGGGACTAGCGGGAGGAGCGGGTGAGCAGTTCTTC. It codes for CASSTGLAGGAGEQFF.

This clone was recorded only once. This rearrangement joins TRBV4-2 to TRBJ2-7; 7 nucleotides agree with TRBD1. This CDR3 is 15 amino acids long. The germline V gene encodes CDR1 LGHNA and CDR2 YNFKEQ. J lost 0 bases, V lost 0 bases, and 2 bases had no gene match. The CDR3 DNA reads TGTGCCAGCAGCCAAGAACAGGGGAGCTCCTACGAGCAGTACTTC. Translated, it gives CASSQEQGSSYEQYF.

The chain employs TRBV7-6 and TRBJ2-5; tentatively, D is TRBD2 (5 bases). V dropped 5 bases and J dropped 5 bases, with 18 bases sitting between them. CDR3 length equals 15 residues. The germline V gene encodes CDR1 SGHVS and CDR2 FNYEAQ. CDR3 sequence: CASSTGILSHETQYF. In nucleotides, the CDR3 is TGTGCCAGCAGCACCGGGATCCTGTCCCACGAGACCCAGTACTTC.

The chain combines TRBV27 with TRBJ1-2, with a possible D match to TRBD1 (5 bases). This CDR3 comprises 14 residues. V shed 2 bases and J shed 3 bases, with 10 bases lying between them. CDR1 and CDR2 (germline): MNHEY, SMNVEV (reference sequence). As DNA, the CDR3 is TGTGCCAGCAGTTTACTGACAGCCTACTATGGCTACACCTTC. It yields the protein CASSLLTAYYGYTF.

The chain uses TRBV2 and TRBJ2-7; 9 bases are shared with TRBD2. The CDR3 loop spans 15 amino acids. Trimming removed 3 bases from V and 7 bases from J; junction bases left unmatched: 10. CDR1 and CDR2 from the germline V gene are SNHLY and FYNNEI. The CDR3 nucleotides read TGTGCCAGCAGTGATCAGACTAGCGGAGGGGTGGAGCAGTACTTC. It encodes CASSDQTSGGVEQYF.

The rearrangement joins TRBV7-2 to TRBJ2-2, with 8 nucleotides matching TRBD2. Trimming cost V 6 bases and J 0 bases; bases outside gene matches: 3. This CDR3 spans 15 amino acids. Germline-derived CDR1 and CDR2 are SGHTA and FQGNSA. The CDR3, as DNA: TGTGCCAGCAGAGTAGCGGGATCGAACACCGGGGAGCTGTTTTTT. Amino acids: CASRVAGSNTGELFF.

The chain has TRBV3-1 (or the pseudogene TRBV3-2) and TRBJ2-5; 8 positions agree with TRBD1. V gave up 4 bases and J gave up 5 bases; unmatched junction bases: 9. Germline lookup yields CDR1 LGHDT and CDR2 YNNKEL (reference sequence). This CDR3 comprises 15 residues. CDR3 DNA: TGTGCCAGCAGCCCTTGGGACAGGTGGAAGGAGACCCAGTACTTC. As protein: CASSPWDRWKETQYF.

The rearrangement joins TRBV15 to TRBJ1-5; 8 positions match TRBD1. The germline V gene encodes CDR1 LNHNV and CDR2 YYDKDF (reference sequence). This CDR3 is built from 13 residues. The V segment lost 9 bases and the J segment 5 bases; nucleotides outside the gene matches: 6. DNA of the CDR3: TGTGCCACGCAGGGGGCCTCCTATCAGCCCCAGCATTTT. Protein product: CATQGASYQPQHF. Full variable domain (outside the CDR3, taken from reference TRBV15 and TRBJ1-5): DAMVIQNPRYQVTQFGKPVTLSCSQTLNHNVMYWYQQKSSQAPKLLFHYYDKDFNNEADTPDNFQSRRPNTSFCFLDIRSPGLGDTAMYLCATQGASYQPQHFGDGTRLSIL.

The CDR3 nucleotides read TGTGCCAGTAGTATAGCCAGGGATCAGGGCGGGGAGCTGTTTTTT. Translated, it gives CASSIARDQGGELFF. The J gene is TRBJ2-2, the V gene TRBV19; possible D gene TRBD1, 5 bases. CDR1 is LNHDA, CDR2 SQIVND, per germline (reference sequence). Trimming left V 1 base short and J 7 bases short, with 13 bases between. This CDR3 contains 15 residues. The variable domain in full, with the rest retrieved from reference TRBV19 and TRBJ2-2, is DGGITQSPKYLFRKEGQNVTLSCEQNLNHDAMYWYRQDPGQGLRLIYYSQIVNDFQKGDIAEGYSVSREKKESFPLTVTSAQKNPTAFYLCASSIARDQGGELFFGEGSRLTVL.

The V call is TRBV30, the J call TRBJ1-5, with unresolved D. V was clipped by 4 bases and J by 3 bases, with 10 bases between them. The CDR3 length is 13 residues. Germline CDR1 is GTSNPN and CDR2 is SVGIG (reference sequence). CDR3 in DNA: TGTGCCTGGACTCGGGGTAACAATCAGCCCCAGCATTTT. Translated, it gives CAWTRGNNQPQHF.

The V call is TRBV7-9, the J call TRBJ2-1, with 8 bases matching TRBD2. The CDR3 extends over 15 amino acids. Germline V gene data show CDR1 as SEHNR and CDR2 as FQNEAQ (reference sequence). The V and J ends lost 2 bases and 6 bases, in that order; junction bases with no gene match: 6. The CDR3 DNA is TGTGCCAGCAGCTTAAGCGGGAGTACGTTCAATGAGCAGTTCTTC. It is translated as CASSLSGSTFNEQFF.

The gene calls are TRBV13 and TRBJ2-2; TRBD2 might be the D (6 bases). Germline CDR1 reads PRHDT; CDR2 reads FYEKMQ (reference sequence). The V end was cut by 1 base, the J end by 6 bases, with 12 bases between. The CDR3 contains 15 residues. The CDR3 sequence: CASSLAGETPGELFF. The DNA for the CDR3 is TGTGCCAGCAGCTTAGCGGGAGAAACCCCCGGGGAGCTGTTTTTT.

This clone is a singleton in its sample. CDR3 nucleotide sequence: TGTGCCAGCAGCTTTGTACAGGGCCCCGGCGAGCAGTACTTC. Its protein is CASSFVQGPGEQYF. V and J are TRBV7-2 and TRBJ2-7, with D perhaps TRBD1 (6 bases). This CDR3 contains 14 residues. V dropped 3 bases and J dropped 6 bases, with 15 bases sitting between them. Germline CDR1 SGHTA, CDR2 FQGNSA.

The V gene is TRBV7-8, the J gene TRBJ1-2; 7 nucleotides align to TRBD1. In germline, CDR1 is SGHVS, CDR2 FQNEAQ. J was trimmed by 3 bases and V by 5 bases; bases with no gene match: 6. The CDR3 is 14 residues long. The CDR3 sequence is CASSIRQGYYGYTF. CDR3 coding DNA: TGTGCCAGCAGCATCCGACAGGGCTACTATGGCTACACCTTC. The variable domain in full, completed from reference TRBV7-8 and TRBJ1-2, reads GAGVSQSPRYKVAKRGQDVALRCDPISGHVSLFWYQQALGQGPEFLTYFQNEAQLDKSGLPSDRFFAERPEGSVSTLKIQRTQQEDSAVYLCASSIRQGYYGYTFGSGTRLTVV.

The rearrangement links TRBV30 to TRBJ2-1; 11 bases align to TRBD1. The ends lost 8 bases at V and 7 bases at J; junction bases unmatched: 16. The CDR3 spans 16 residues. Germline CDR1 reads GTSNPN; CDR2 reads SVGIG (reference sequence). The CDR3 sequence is CAMVTPGTGGMNEQFF. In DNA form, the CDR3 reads TGTGCCATGGTGACTCCCGGGACAGGGGGTATGAATGAGCAGTTCTTC.

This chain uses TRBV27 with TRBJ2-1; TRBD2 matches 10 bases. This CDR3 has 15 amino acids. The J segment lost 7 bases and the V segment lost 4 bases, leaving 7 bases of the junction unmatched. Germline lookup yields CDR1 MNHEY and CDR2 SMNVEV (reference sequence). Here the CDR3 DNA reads TGTGCCAGCAGTTGGCTAGCGGGAGCCCTTAATGAGCAGTTCTTC. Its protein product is CASSWLAGALNEQFF.

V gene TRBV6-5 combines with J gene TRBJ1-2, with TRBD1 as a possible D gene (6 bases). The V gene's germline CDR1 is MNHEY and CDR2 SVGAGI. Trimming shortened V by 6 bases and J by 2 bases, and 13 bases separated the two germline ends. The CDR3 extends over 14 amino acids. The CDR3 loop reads CASRERGINYGYTF. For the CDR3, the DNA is TGTGCCAGCAGGGAGAGGGGGATCAACTATGGCTACACCTTC.

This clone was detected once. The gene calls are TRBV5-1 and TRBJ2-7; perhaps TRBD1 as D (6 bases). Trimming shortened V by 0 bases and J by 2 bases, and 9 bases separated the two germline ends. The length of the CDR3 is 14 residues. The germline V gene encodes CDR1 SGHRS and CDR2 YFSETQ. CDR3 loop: CASSLGGQAYEQYF. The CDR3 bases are TGCGCCAGCAGCTTGGGGGGACAAGCCTACGAGCAGTACTTC. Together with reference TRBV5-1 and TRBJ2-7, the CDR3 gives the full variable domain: KAGVTQTPRYLIKTRGQQVTLSCSPISGHRSVSWYQQTPGQGLQFLFEYFSETQRNKGNFPGRFSGRQFSNSRSEMNVSTLELGDSALYLCASSLGGQAYEQYFGPGTRLTVT.

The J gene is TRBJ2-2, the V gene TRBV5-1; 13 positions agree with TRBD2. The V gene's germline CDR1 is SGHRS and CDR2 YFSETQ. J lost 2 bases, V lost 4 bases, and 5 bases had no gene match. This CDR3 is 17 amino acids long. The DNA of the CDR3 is TGCGCCAGCAGCGGAGGACTAGCGGGAGTAAACACCGGGGAGCTGTTTTTT. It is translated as CASSGGLAGVNTGELFF.

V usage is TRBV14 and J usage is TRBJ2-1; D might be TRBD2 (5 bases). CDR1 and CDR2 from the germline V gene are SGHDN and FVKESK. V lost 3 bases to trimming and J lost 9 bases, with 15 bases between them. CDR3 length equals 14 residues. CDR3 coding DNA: TGTGCCAGCAGCCACCCCGGGCTGAGCGGTGAGCAGTTCTTC. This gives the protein CASSHPGLSGEQFF.

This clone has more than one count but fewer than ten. CDR3 in amino acids: CASSLEASRSYEQYF. The CDR3 region has the DNA TGTGCCAGCAGTTTAGAGGCTAGCCGCAGCTACGAGCAGTACTTC. The V and J genes are TRBV27 and TRBJ2-7; weak D call: TRBD2 (5 bases). With 2 bases removed from V and 3 bases from J, the gap between germline ends came to 14 bases. The germline V gene has CDR1 MNHEY and CDR2 SMNVEV (reference sequence). This CDR3 contains 15 residues.

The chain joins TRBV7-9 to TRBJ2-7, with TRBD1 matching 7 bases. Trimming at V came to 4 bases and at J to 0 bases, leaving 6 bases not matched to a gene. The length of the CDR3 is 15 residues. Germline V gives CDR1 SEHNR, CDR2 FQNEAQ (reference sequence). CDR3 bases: TGTGCCAGCAGCTGGGGACAGTCGAGCTCCTACGAGCAGTACTTC. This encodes CASSWGQSSSYEQYF.